Listed here is a single TCR beta chain. Its antigen is undetermined. Amplification used 60 Vbeta primers and 13 Jbeta primers. The repertoire was sequenced with immunoSEQ multiplex PCR; TCRdb's copy has only in-frame clones and lacks some. The sample lists about 160,000 clones, about 65% occurring once. This sample was included in a study of cytomegalovirus exposure and HLA in healthy donors. Findings and caveats of the study: Trimming of TCR beta V- and J-genes showed a link, identified in a later analysis, to a missense DCLRE1C variant. Cytomegalovirus-associated status was assigned to approximately 160 TCR beta chains.

Per the germline V gene, CDR1 is GTSNPN and CDR2 is SVGIG (reference sequence). The V gene lost 3 bases and the J gene lost 2 bases, with 10 bases spanning the gap. The CDR3 is 13 residues long. Source material: PBMCs. The gene calls are TRBV30 and TRBJ1-2; no clear D. The clonotype was recovered from a woman aged 25 to 45 in good health and CMV-seronegative. The CDR3 loop reads CAWSPTGNYGYTF. CDR3 bases: TGTGCCTGGAGCCCAACGGGAAACTATGGCTACACCTTC.